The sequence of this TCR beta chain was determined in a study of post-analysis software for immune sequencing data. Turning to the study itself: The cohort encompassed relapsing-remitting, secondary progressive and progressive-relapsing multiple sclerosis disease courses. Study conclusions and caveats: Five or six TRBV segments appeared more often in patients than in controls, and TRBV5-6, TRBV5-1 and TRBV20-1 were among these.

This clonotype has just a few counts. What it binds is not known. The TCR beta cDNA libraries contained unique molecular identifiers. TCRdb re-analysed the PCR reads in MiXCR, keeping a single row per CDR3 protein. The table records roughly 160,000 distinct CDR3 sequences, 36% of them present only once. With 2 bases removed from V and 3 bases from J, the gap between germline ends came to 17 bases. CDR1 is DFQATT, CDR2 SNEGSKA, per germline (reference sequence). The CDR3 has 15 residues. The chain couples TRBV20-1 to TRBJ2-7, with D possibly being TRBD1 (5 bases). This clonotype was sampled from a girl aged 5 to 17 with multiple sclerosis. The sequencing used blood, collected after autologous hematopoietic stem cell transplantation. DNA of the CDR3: TGCAGTGCTAGATCCTCGAAGGGGCCCGTCTACGAGCAGTACTTC. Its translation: CSARSSKGPVYEQYF.